This T cell receptor (beta chain) was observed in a study of shared clonotypes between healthy human individuals (dated by TCRdb to 2018 to 2020). For the wider study: The cohort comprised a couple of women and a few men aged 18 to 49 years. For each donor, CD4 naive and CD4 memory were each run on three plates, CD8 naive on two plates, and CD8 memory on one plate. The study deeply sequenced blood TCR repertoires of 5 or 6 healthy adults to estimate repertoire size and the extent of clonotype sharing between individuals. Different laboratories and diverse techniques were used to prepare libraries and sequence TCR repertoires, to increase sequencing depth and limit assay-specific biases. Per donor, leukapheresis produced somewhere between about 0.94 and 9 billion PBMCs. Paper-wide results and their limitations: Approximately 5% of naive CD4, 3.5% of naive CD8, 2.3% of memory CD4, and more than 0.35% of memory CD8 clonotypes were shared across a few donors. Even with the large sequencing depth, rarefaction of the sorted-subset datasets indicated that sequencing was incomplete. Naive subsets generally had larger estimated clonotype richness than memory subsets. The small number of donors limited the genetic and exposure-history diversity represented. Pairwise subsampling led to the expectation that sequencing depth would affect the degree of clonotype sharing among donors. Compared with non-shared clonotypes, clonotypes shared by all four sorted-subset donors had higher generation probabilities. Only blood was sampled, and tissue TCR repertoires likely differ from those in blood.

Its CDR3 holds 12 amino acids, cysteine through phenylalanine. Just the 36-base CDR3 DNA is kept, in frame starting at base 1. According to the germline V gene (reference sequence), CDR1 reads PRHDT and CDR2 reads FYEKMQ. Trimming costs V 3 bases and J 6 bases, and their ends lie 7 bases apart. For the CD8 naive samples, CD45RO-negative cells were positively selected for CCR7, yielding a CD45RA+CCR7+ population from which TemRA cells were excluded. The donors were healthy, HIV-negative adults who had no recently reported acute infections or vaccinations. Every donor was a Caucasian adult residing in Nashville, Tennessee, USA. Blood was obtained by leukapheresis, after which PBMCs were separated by Ficoll-Histopaque density gradient centrifugation and cryopreserved in liquid nitrogen vapor phase. Analytical flow cytometry was used to check the purity and quantity of each magnetically sorted T cell population. Genomic DNA was isolated from each sorted fraction and quantified by UV absorbance on a Nanodrop 2000c.

Turning to this clone: Its antigen remains undetermined. No much larger clone is present one base from it, and per-base qualities are unavailable.

TCR CDR3 regions were amplified from genomic DNA by multiplex PCR using the deep immunoSEQ assay. Genomic DNA extracted from each cell subset was distributed evenly over all wells of several immunoSEQ 96-well plates, and each plate served as one replicate. For sorted subsets, about 200 ng genomic DNA, equal to 30,000 to 35,000 T cell genomes, was loaded into each replicate PCR. Purified libraries were measured with a Qubit 3.0 fluorometer, size-checked on a Bioanalyzer 2100, and measured again with the KAPA Library Quantification kit. Every immunoSEQ 96-well plate was sequenced on a dedicated single-read 150-cycle Illumina NextSeq 550 flow cell. Turning to the authors' computational methods: Because only junctional sequences without quality scores were contained in the immunoSEQ output, filtering matching that applied to full-length reads could not be performed. Sequences were annotated with PyIR, a Python wrapper for IgBLAST v1.9, using IMGT germline references to assign V/J genes and CDR3. Any read was removed if the V/J assignment was weak (E-value above 1e-6), the CDR3 was missing, or the read contained stop codons, out-of-frame junctions, or ambiguous translated residues. V3J clonotypes were defined as sequences sharing the same inferred V gene, J gene, and CDR3 amino acid sequence. To compute the percentage overlap between repertoires, the number of shared unique clonotypes was divided by the size of the smaller repertoire. Three approaches were used to assess repertoire richness: RTK rarefaction, the Chao1 estimator, and Recon v2.1 estimates of unobserved clonotypes. Generation probabilities were computed with OLGA for all TCRbeta clonotypes obtained by the gDNA method from several donors. The immuneACCESS repertoire file appears here via TCRdb, limited to in-frame rearrangements. These files lack a portion of the clones; in checked studies, under half of the deficit traces to unresolved V genes, and the cause of the others is not known. The V and J calls and the clone size are those of that table, but D and trimming were determined from the DNA. For this sample the table gives about 2 million clones, of which 85% to 95% were detected only once. Roughly 1.2% of the sample is in the top ten clones.

The rearranged chain carries TRBV13 and TRBJ2-3; no D gene call is confident. The origin of this receptor is a man aged 18-30 years in good health. Sequencing was done on a sample of naive CD8+ T cells sorted from blood. The cell subset or site tag for this specimen amounts to: CD45RA+CCR7+. CDR3 sequence: CASSFGWDTQYF. Here is the DNA: TGTGCCAGCAGCTTCGGGTGGGATACGCAGTATTTT.